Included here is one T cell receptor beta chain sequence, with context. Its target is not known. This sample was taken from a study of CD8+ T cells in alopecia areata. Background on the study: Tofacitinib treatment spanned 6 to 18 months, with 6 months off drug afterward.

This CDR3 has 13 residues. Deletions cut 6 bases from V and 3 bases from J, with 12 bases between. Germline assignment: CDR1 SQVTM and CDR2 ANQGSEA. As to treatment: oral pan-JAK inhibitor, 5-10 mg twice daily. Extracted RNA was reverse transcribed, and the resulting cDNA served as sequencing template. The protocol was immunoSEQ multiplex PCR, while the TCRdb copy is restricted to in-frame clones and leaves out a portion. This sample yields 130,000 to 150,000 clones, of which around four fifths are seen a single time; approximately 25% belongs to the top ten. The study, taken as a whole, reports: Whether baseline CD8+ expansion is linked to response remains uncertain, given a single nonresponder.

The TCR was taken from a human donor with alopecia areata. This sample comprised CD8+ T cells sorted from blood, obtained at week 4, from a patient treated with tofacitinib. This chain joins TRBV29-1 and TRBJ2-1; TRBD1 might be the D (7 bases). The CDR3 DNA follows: TGCAGCGTAGGCAGGGGGGACTACAATGAGCAGTTCTTC. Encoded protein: CSVGRGDYNEQFF.